The sequence of this TCR beta chain was determined in a study of radiotherapy plus CTLA-4 blockade in lung cancer. The ends were cut back, 5 bases at V and 5 bases at J, with 7 bases in the middle. The CDR3 loop spans 11 amino acids. The germline gives CDR1 DFQATT, CDR2 SNEGSKA (reference sequence). Those patients who had chemo-refractory metastatic non-small-cell lung cancer were given focal radiation along with CTLA-4 blockade through ipilimumab. Data came from immunoSEQ multiplex PCR; TCRdb stores just in-frame clones and leaves some out. The data contain 85,000 to 100,000 clones, 72% of them singletons.

V usage is TRBV20-1 and J usage is TRBJ2-1; D call uncertain. This sequence was found in a human donor with non-small cell lung cancer that progressed on radiotherapy plus ipilimumab. The sequenced sample was peripheral blood, obtained from a patient treated with radiotherapy plus ipilimumab. CDR3 bases: TGCAGTGCTCCAGCACACAATGAGCAGTTCTTC. Encoded protein: CSAPAHNEQFF.